The clone carrying this T cell receptor (beta chain) was picked up a small number of times. Its antigen is still unknown. The data were taken from a study of cytomegalovirus exposure and HLA in healthy donors. In the study overall: In a later analysis, the 100 to 150 validation repertoires were reported to have used the same platform as the roughly 600 first-cohort repertoires.

Findings and limits, study-wide: Cytomegalovirus-associated TCR beta chains were listed, numbering under 200. Clusters of TCRs from the first cohort tended to co-occur in the roughly 120 validation repertoires (as a later analysis found).

Method: immunoSEQ multiplex PCR; TCRdb's copy keeps in-frame clones and lacks some. This table holds some 250,000 clones, approximately 86% found once. This CDR3 is built from 12 residues. The V and J ends lost 3 bases and 5 bases respectively, with 6 bases between them. Germline-derived CDR1 and CDR2 are SGHDN and FVKESK. The clonotype was recovered from a woman under 40 in good health and CMV-seropositive. The sequenced material came from PBMCs. This chain links TRBV14 with TRBJ2-3; D unclear. The CDR3 coding sequence is TGTGCCAGCAGCCAGCAGAAAGATACGCAGTATTTT. Translating gives CASSQQKDTQYF. The whole variable domain, filled in from reference TRBV14 and TRBJ2-3, reads EAGVTQFPSHSVIEKGQTVTLRCDPISGHDNLYWYRRVMGKEIKFLLHFVKESKQDESGMPNNRFLAERTGGTYSTLKVQPAELEDSGVYFCASSQQKDTQYFGPGTRLTVL.